Shown below are 25 T cell receptor beta chains from a single sample sequenced in a study of circulating and synovial CD4+ cells in juvenile arthritis. This table comes from immunoSEQ multiplex PCR, and its TCRdb copy is limited to in-frame clones, with some not included. The sample yields about 32,000 clones, 93% seen once. Sequencing used CD4+ T cells from blood. The receptors derive from a human donor with juvenile idiopathic arthritis.

This clone has only one observation. The CDR3, as DNA: TGTGCCAGTAGTATTGACAGGGGCCGGTCTGGGGCCAACGTCCTGACTTTC. Translation gives CASSIDRGRSGANVLTF. The chain carries TRBV19 and TRBJ2-6; 8 bases align to TRBD1. The junction had 5 bases not matched to a gene; V was cut back by 3 bases and J by 1 base. Germline assignment: CDR1 LNHDA and CDR2 SQIVND (reference sequence). The CDR3 totals 17 residues.

This clone was detected a few times. The chain uses TRBV6-1 and TRBJ1-1, with D uncertain. CDR3 size: 13 residues. From germline, CDR1 is MNHNS and CDR2 SASEGT. V was pared by 2 bases and J by 9 bases, with 13 bases between. Here the CDR3 DNA reads TGTGCCAGCAGTGAATGGGCAGAAAATAAAGCTTTCTTT. This encodes CASSEWAENKAFF.

CDR3 residues: CASSPLGGTYEQYF. In nucleotides, the CDR3 is TGTGCCAGCAGCCCGCTCGGAGGCACCTACGAGCAGTACTTC. V gene TRBV7-8 combines with J gene TRBJ2-7; possible D gene TRBD2, 5 bases. Germline loops: CDR1 SGHVS, CDR2 FQNEAQ. Trimming pared 5 bases from V and 2 bases from J, leaving 13 bases between. The CDR3 length is 14 residues. The full variable domain, in which reference TRBV7-8 and TRBJ2-7 provide the parts outside the CDR3, is GAGVSQSPRYKVAKRGQDVALRCDPISGHVSLFWYQQALGQGPEFLTYFQNEAQLDKSGLPSDRFFAERPEGSVSTLKIQRTQQEDSAVYLCASSPLGGTYEQYFGPGTRLTVT.

The chain recombines TRBV14 with TRBJ2-1; 10 nucleotides align to TRBD2. The J segment lost 2 bases and the V segment lost 2 bases, leaving 0 bases of the junction unmatched. In germline, CDR1 is SGHDN, CDR2 FVKESK. The CDR3 has 15 amino acids. CDR3 sequence: CASSQLAGAYNEQFF. Written as DNA, the CDR3 is TGTGCCAGCAGCCAACTAGCGGGAGCCTACAATGAGCAGTTCTTC.

V is TRBV19 and J is TRBJ1-2; a possible D gene is TRBD1 (5 bases). The CDR3 is 15 residues long. V lost 5 bases to trimming and J lost 0 bases, with 13 bases between them. In germline, CDR1 is LNHDA, CDR2 SQIVND (reference sequence). The chain's CDR3 is CASSASGPTNYGYTF. CDR3 bases: TGTGCCAGTAGTGCTTCAGGGCCTACTAACTATGGCTACACCTTC.

The CDR3: CASSEAQAGGETQYF. The CDR3 bases are TGTGCCAGCAGTGAAGCGCAGGCGGGGGGGGAGACCCAGTACTTC. This chain connects TRBV2 to TRBJ2-5; 9 bases are shared with TRBD2. This CDR3 has 15 residues. V lost 0 bases, J lost 5 bases, and 4 bases stayed unmatched. The V gene's germline CDR1 is SNHLY and CDR2 FYNNEI. Drawing the rest from reference TRBV2 and TRBJ2-5, the complete variable domain is EPEVTQTPSHQVTQMGQEVILRCVPISNHLYFYWYRQILGQKVEFLVSFYNNEISEKSEIFDDQFSVERPDGSNFTLKIRSTKLEDSAMYFCASSEAQAGGETQYFGPGTRLLVL.

This sequence joins TRBV4-2 and TRBJ1-3; D remains ambiguous. V dropped 0 bases and J dropped 0 bases, with 9 bases sitting between them. Germline V gene sequence: CDR1 LGHNA, CDR2 YNFKEQ. This CDR3 has 16 amino acids. The CDR3 spells CASSQDSGISGNTIYF. DNA of the CDR3: TGTGCCAGCAGCCAAGACAGCGGAATCTCTGGAAACACCATATATTTT.

This clone came up once. This chain links TRBV5-4 with TRBJ2-7, with 8 bases matching TRBD2. The J segment lost 2 bases and the V segment lost 5 bases, leaving 6 bases of the junction unmatched. This CDR3 has 14 amino acids. The germline CDR1 and CDR2 sequences are SGHNT and YYREEE (reference sequence). The CDR3 here is CASRSREAAYEQYF. CDR3 coding DNA: TGTGCCAGCAGGTCGCGGGAGGCCGCCTACGAGCAGTACTTC.

The CDR3 DNA reads as TGCGCCAGCGCCCCCGGATCGTCGGGCTATGGCTACACCTTC. This sequence encodes CASAPGSSGYGYTF. The chain couples TRBV5-1 to TRBJ1-2; no definite D call. The germline V gene has CDR1 SGHRS and CDR2 YFSETQ. Trimming pared 7 bases from V and 4 bases from J, leaving 17 bases between. The CDR3 sequence is 14 residues long.

This rearrangement joins TRBV27 to TRBJ2-7, with D perhaps TRBD1 (6 bases). Trimming cost V 7 bases and J 0 bases, with 16 bases left between them. CDR1 MNHEY and CDR2 SMNVEV come from the germline V gene (reference sequence). The CDR3 extends over 15 amino acids. The CDR3 loop reads CASKSTTGGSYEQYF. In nucleotides, the CDR3 is TGTGCCAGCAAAAGTACGACAGGCGGCTCCTACGAGCAGTACTTC.

The chain carries TRBV5-1 and TRBJ2-3; 10 nucleotides align to TRBD2. Germline trimming cut 4 bases from V and 3 bases from J; bases unmatched to any gene: 8. The CDR3 covers 16 residues. Germline V CDR1 and CDR2: SGHRS, YFSETQ. CDR3 amino acids: CASSAPGTSVTDTQYF. For the CDR3, the DNA is TGCGCCAGCAGCGCCCCCGGGACTAGCGTAACAGATACGCAGTATTTT.

The V call is TRBV5-4, the J call TRBJ1-2, with a possible D match to TRBD1 (5 bases). The CDR3 totals 12 residues. Trimming pared 4 bases from V and 7 bases from J, leaving 11 bases between. Germline V gives CDR1 SGHNT, CDR2 YYREEE (reference sequence). The CDR3 region is CASSPRDSGYTF. In DNA form, the CDR3 reads TGTGCCAGCAGCCCCCGGGACTCTGGCTACACCTTC.

The V and J genes are TRBV5-5 and TRBJ2-7; 10 nucleotides align to TRBD2. CDR1 and CDR2 (germline): SGHKS, YYEKEE (reference sequence). This CDR3 is built from 15 residues. J gave up 0 bases and V 0 bases, and 0 bases lay outside the gene matches. CDR3 protein: CASSLGLAGSYEQYF. In DNA, the CDR3 is TGTGCCAGCAGCTTGGGACTAGCGGGCTCCTACGAGCAGTACTTC.

This clone appeared once. The chain recombines TRBV2 with TRBJ2-3, with 11 bases fitting TRBD2. The CDR3 contains 16 residues. Germline V gene data show CDR1 as SNHLY and CDR2 as FYNNEI. V lost 7 bases to trimming and J lost 2 bases; unmatched junction nucleotides: 8. Here the CDR3 DNA reads TGTGCCAGCATAGATAGCGGGAGGGCCCCCACAGATACGCAGTATTTT. This encodes CASIDSGRAPTDTQYF.

This chain connects TRBV6-5 to TRBJ2-3; TRBD1 might be the D (6 bases). Germline CDR1 is MNHEY and CDR2 is SVGAGI. Trimming removed 6 bases from V and 7 bases from J, with 17 bases in between. This CDR3 has 14 residues. This CDR3 reads CASREDQRGYTQYF. The CDR3 region has the DNA TGTGCCAGCAGGGAGGACCAAAGGGGGTATACGCAGTATTTT.

This chain joins TRBV18 and TRBJ2-5; tentative D call: TRBD2 (6 bases). The germline CDR1 and CDR2 sequences are KGHSH and LQKENI. Trimming cost V 3 bases and J 8 bases, with 19 bases left between them. The CDR3 extends over 15 amino acids. The CDR3 coding sequence is TGTGCCAGCTCACCGCCGGGACGCGGGGAGAAAACCCAGTACTTC. As protein: CASSPPGRGEKTQYF.

The rearrangement uses TRBV20-1 and TRBJ1-2, with D possibly TRBD1 on 5 matching bases. The V gene lost 1 base and the J gene lost 6 bases, with 6 bases spanning the gap. This CDR3 has 11 residues. Germline V gene lookup returns CDR1 DFQATT and CDR2 SNEGSKA (reference sequence). CDR3 in amino acids: CSARVTDGYTF. The CDR3 DNA reads as TGCAGTGCTAGAGTGACAGATGGCTACACCTTC.

The chain is built from TRBV18 and TRBJ2-1; 9 bases are a match to TRBD2. Germline CDR1 is KGHSH and CDR2 is LQKENI. The CDR3 consists of 18 residues. The V segment lost 3 bases and the J segment 2 bases; nucleotides outside the gene matches: 11. The CDR3 loop reads CASSPLNWGGRAYNEQFF. Here the CDR3 DNA reads TGTGCCAGCTCACCTCTGAATTGGGGCGGGAGGGCCTACAATGAGCAGTTCTTC. The full variable domain, completed using reference TRBV18 and TRBJ2-1, is NAGVMQNPRHLVRRRGQEARLRCSPMKGHSHVYWYRQLPEEGLKFMVYLQKENIIDESGMPKERFSAEFPKEGPSILRIQQVVRGDSAAYFCASSPLNWGGRAYNEQFFGPGTRLTVL.

This clone came up once. The chain uses TRBV7-3 and TRBJ2-3, with unresolved D. This CDR3 has 13 amino acids. Germline V gene data show CDR1 as SGHTA and CDR2 as FQGTGA. Trimming stripped 0 bases from V and 5 bases from J, with 6 bases between. CDR3 nucleotides: TGTGCCAGCAGCTTAACGAGGCTAGATACGCAGTATTTT. Protein: CASSLTRLDTQYF.

The chain joins TRBV13 to TRBJ1-2; no clear D gene. CDR1 PRHDT and CDR2 FYEKMQ come from the germline V gene (reference sequence). The CDR3 has 13 residues. Trimming took off 5 bases at V and 5 bases at J, with 12 bases between the two ends. CDR3 nucleotides: TGTGCCAGCAGCCGTGTTGGGGAGTATGGCTACACCTTC. This sequence encodes CASSRVGEYGYTF.

This chain uses TRBV29-1 with TRBJ2-2, with 7 bases fitting TRBD2. With 6 bases clipped from V and 4 bases from J, the junction kept 14 bases outside the gene matches. CDR1 and CDR2 (germline): SQVTM, ANQGSEA. CDR3 length: 16 amino acids. The CDR3: CSVGDRVIAGTGELFF. CDR3 coding DNA: TGCAGCGTAGGGGACCGGGTAATAGCGGGCACCGGGGAGCTGTTTTTT.

The gene calls are TRBV9 and TRBJ2-5, with TRBD2 identical over 9 bases. V lost 0 bases and J lost 3; bases outside the gene matches: 3. The CDR3 is 15 residues long. Looked up from germline, CDR1 is SGDLS and CDR2 is YYNGEE. The DNA of the CDR3 is TGTGCCAGCAGCGTAGGCGGGAGGGGAGAAGAGACCCAGTACTTC. Encoded protein: CASSVGGRGEETQYF.

This chain joins TRBV4-1 and TRBJ1-3; 8 bases are shared with TRBD1. The CDR3 is 14 amino acids. V shed 3 bases and J 6 bases; nucleotides not matched to a gene: 4. Germline CDR1 and CDR2: MGHRA and YSYEKL. In DNA form, the CDR3 reads TGCGCCAGCAGCCACGGACAGGGCCAAAACACCATATATTTT. It yields the protein CASSHGQGQNTIYF.

The chain joins TRBV6-1 to TRBJ1-5; D unresolved. Germline V gives CDR1 MNHNS, CDR2 SASEGT. This CDR3 region has 15 residues. The V and J ends lost 2 bases and 2 bases respectively, with 10 bases between them. CDR3 nucleotides: TGTGCCAGCAGTGAAAACCTTGGAGGCAATCAGCCCCAGCATTTT. Encoded protein: CASSENLGGNQPQHF.

The chain uses TRBV18 and TRBJ2-1; 10 bases are shared with TRBD2. The germline gives CDR1 KGHSH, CDR2 LQKENI. With V trimmed by 3 bases and J by 4 bases, 3 bases remained unmatched. This CDR3 has 15 amino acids. The chain's CDR3 is CASSPWTSGYNEQFF. The CDR3 nucleotides read TGTGCCAGCTCACCGTGGACTAGCGGTTACAATGAGCAGTTCTTC.